Described below is a single TCR beta chain sequence and its context. V gave up 4 bases and J gave up 7 bases; unmatched junction bases: 10. The V gene's germline CDR1 is MNHEY and CDR2 SMNVEV (reference sequence). The CDR3 is 16 amino acids. The data belong to a study of T-cell reconstitution after alpha-beta-depleted transplantation in children. The TCRbeta library incorporated unique molecular identifiers. From the PCR reads, TCRdb called clonotypes with MiXCR, one entry per CDR3 protein. The profile shows 350,000 to 450,000 distinct CDR3 sequences, less than 15% of them singletons. The sequence derives from a human donor who donated a stem cell graft to a child with Fanconi anemia. The material was PBMCs, obtained from the stem cell graft. The chain joins TRBV27 to TRBJ1-4; 9 bases agree with TRBD1. The CDR3 DNA sequence: TGTGCCAGCAGTTCACCTAGGACAGGGGAAGGTGAAAAACTGTTTTTT. It yields the protein CASSSPRTGEGEKLFF.